One sample yielded the 26 T cell receptor beta chains listed below, sequenced in a study of blood T cell repertoires in COVID-19. Using immunoSEQ multiplex PCR, the repertoire was profiled, and TCRdb retains in-frame clones only, with some absent. The sample lists under 45,000 clones, approximately 81% occurring once. Material for sequencing was peripheral blood. The receptors come from a man between 65 and 85 years old with COVID-19, enrolled during active disease.

The chain combines TRBV7-9 with TRBJ2-5; 8 nucleotides match TRBD2. Losses at the gene ends were 2 bases for V and 5 bases for J; bases not matched to a gene: 13. This CDR3 spans 17 amino acids. CDR1 SEHNR and CDR2 FQNEAQ come from the germline V gene (reference sequence). In DNA form, the CDR3 reads TGTGCCAGCAGCTTAAGGGGACTAGGTGCGAGGGGGGAGACCCAGTACTTC. Its translation: CASSLRGLGARGETQYF. The whole variable domain, filled in from reference TRBV7-9 and TRBJ2-5, reads DTGVSQNPRHKITKRGQNVTFRCDPISEHNRLYWYRQTLGQGPEFLTYFQNEAQLEKSRLLSDRFSAERPKGSFSTLEIQRTEQGDSAMYLCASSLRGLGARGETQYFGPGTRLLVL.

V gene TRBV6-4 combines with J gene TRBJ1-6; D call uncertain. The germline gives CDR1 MRHNA, CDR2 SNTAGT. The CDR3 is 13 amino acids. Trimming removed 3 bases at V and 8 bases at J, with 8 bases between. The CDR3 DNA sequence: TGTGCCAGCAGTGAGTCTCGGGATTCACCCCTCCACTTT. It specifies CASSESRDSPLHF.

This rearrangement joins TRBV5-1 to TRBJ2-3, with 7 bases matching TRBD2. The CDR3 has 14 residues. Germline CDR1 is SGHRS and CDR2 is YFSETQ. The V and J ends lost 6 bases and 3 bases, in that order; junction bases with no gene match: 7. The chain's CDR3 is CASTPGLGTDTQYF. In DNA, the CDR3 is TGCGCCAGCACCCCCGGACTAGGGACAGATACGCAGTATTTT.

The V gene is TRBV6-5, the J gene TRBJ1-4, with D hard to call. The V and J ends lost 8 bases and 8 bases respectively, with 18 bases between them. Germline-derived CDR1 and CDR2 are MNHEY and SVGAGI. This CDR3 has 14 amino acids. The CDR3 sequence: CASALGGLGEKLFF. The CDR3 DNA follows: TGTGCCAGCGCCCTGGGAGGGTTGGGAGAAAAACTGTTTTTT.

In regard to this clone: A junction boundary mismatches the germline segment, possibly from a read error. The rearrangement uses TRBV7-7 and TRBJ2-1; D gene ambiguous. From germline, CDR1 is SSHAT and CDR2 FNYEAQ (reference sequence). This CDR3 has 15 amino acids. The CDR3 reads CASSLTLKPRNEQFF. The CDR3 coding sequence is TGTGCTAGCAGCTTAACGCTCAAGCCGCGGAATGAGCAGTTCTTC.

The chain links TRBV24-1 to TRBJ1-2, with D unclear. V shed 0 bases and J shed 8 bases, with 6 bases lying between them. This CDR3 comprises 12 residues. Looked up from germline, CDR1 is KGHDR and CDR2 is SFDVKD. The CDR3 DNA reads TGTGCCACCAGTGATTTGGGGCGAGGCTACACCTTC. Its protein is CATSDLGRGYTF.

V is TRBV28 and J is TRBJ1-3; no clear D gene. This CDR3 is 15 amino acids long. The V gene lost 3 bases and the J gene lost 4 bases, with 13 bases spanning the gap. Germline CDR1 MDHEN, CDR2 SYDVKM. The CDR3 is CASSFQQSRGNTIYF. The CDR3, as DNA: TGTGCCAGCAGTTTTCAACAGTCTCGCGGAAACACCATATATTTT.

The chain carries TRBV19 and TRBJ2-5; 7 bases agree with TRBD1. Germline V gives CDR1 LNHDA, CDR2 SQIVND (reference sequence). The V and J ends lost 4 bases and 2 bases, in that order; junction bases with no gene match: 4. The CDR3 loop spans 14 amino acids. CDR3 DNA: TGTGCCAGTAGTAACCGACAGGGTCAAGAGACCCAGTACTTC. The encoded protein is CASSNRQGQETQYF.

The CDR3 DNA follows: TGCAGTGGCGGCAGGGACAACGAGCAGTACTTC. Translated: CSGGRDNEQYF. V usage is TRBV20-1 and J usage is TRBJ2-7; a weak D match, TRBD1 (6 bases). The CDR3 is 11 residues long. Germline CDR1 DFQATT, CDR2 SNEGSKA (reference sequence). V was shortened by 7 bases and J by 5 bases, with 12 bases between the two germline ends.

The chain couples TRBV19 to TRBJ2-3; 8 nucleotides align to TRBD2. V shed 6 bases, J shed 6 bases, and the junction held 8 bases outside the gene matches. The CDR3 is 14 amino acids. From germline, CDR1 is LNHDA and CDR2 SQIVND (reference sequence). The CDR3 is CASRTSAAWDTQYF. The CDR3 region has the DNA TGTGCCAGTAGGACTAGCGCCGCATGGGATACGCAGTATTTT.

The chain couples TRBV28 to TRBJ1-5; D is uncertain. The CDR3 sequence is 16 residues long. Germline CDR1 reads MDHEN; CDR2 reads SYDVKM. Trimming removed 4 bases at V and 2 bases at J, with 15 bases between. As DNA, the CDR3 is TGTGCCAGCAGTTCCCTACAGTTATTGGGCAATCAGCCCCAGCATTTT. As protein: CASSSLQLLGNQPQHF. Supplemented by reference TRBV28 and TRBJ1-5, the full variable domain reads DVKVTQSSRYLVKRTGEKVFLECVQDMDHENMFWYRQDPGLGLRLIYFSYDVKMKEKGDIPEGYSVSREKKERFSLILESASTNQTSMYLCASSSLQLLGNQPQHFGDGTRLSIL.

The chain joins TRBV7-3 to TRBJ2-1; the D gene is possibly TRBD1 (6 bases). This CDR3 region has 13 residues. Per germline, CDR1 SGHTA and CDR2 FQGTGA. Trimming left V 6 bases short and J 12 bases short, with 18 bases between. The CDR3 loop is CASSTDAGTTQFF. CDR3 DNA sequence: TGTGCCAGCAGTACAGACGCCGGGACAACGCAGTTCTTC.

Only a few counts were recorded for this clone. V is TRBV27 and J is TRBJ2-1; D unclear. The V gene lost 5 bases and the J gene lost 0 bases, with 11 bases spanning the gap. The CDR3 totals 15 residues. Germline values: CDR1 MNHEY, CDR2 SMNVEV (reference sequence). CDR3 protein: CASSPQVSSYNEQFF. The DNA of the CDR3 is TGTGCCAGCAGTCCTCAGGTGAGCTCCTACAATGAGCAGTTCTTC.

V gene TRBV9 combines with J gene TRBJ2-1, with D tentatively TRBD2 (5 bases). Trimming removed 0 bases from V and 9 bases from J, with 19 bases in between. This CDR3 region has 16 residues. Germline-derived CDR1 and CDR2 are SGDLS and YYNGEE. Here the CDR3 reads CASSVDRYVLGSEQFF. In nucleotides, the CDR3 is TGTGCCAGCAGCGTAGACAGATACGTACTTGGGAGTGAGCAGTTCTTC.

The V call is TRBV7-2, the J call TRBJ1-2, with D maybe TRBD1 (6 bases). CDR1 and CDR2 (germline): SGHTA, FQGNSA. The CDR3 totals 15 residues. The V end lost 4 bases, the J end lost 4 bases, and 16 bases lay between the germline ends. CDR3 DNA sequence: TGTGCCAGCAGCTCAAGACAGGAACAAATCTATGGCTACACCTTC. Its protein product is CASSSRQEQIYGYTF.

This chain links TRBV7-3 with TRBJ2-1, with 7 bases lining up with TRBD2. V lost 3 bases and J lost 4; bases outside the gene matches: 12. Germline V CDR1 and CDR2: SGHTA, FQGTGA. CDR3 length equals 17 residues. CDR3 region: CASSLGGRSARYNEQFF. The CDR3 DNA follows: TGTGCCAGCAGCTTGGGGGGGAGGTCGGCCCGATACAATGAGCAGTTCTTC. Full variable domain (remainder filled in from reference TRBV7-3 and TRBJ2-1): GAGVSQTPSNKVTEKGKYVELRCDPISGHTALYWYRQSLGQGPEFLIYFQGTGAADDSGLPNDRFFAVRPEGSVSTLKIQRTERGDSAVYLCASSLGGRSARYNEQFFGPGTRLTVL.

This chain links TRBV28 with TRBJ1-1, with TRBD1 matching over 7 bases. This CDR3 is 14 amino acids long. CDR1 is MDHEN and CDR2 is SYDVKM in the germline V gene. With V trimmed by 7 bases and J by 3 bases, 8 bases remained unmatched. The CDR3 region has the DNA TGTGCCAGCAAGGACAGGCAACCATACACTGAAGCTTTCTTT. It yields the protein CASKDRQPYTEAFF.

The chain is built from TRBV9 and TRBJ1-1; 9 nucleotides align to TRBD1. The V and J ends lost 0 bases and 1 base, in that order; junction bases with no gene match: 4. Germline lookup yields CDR1 SGDLS and CDR2 YYNGEE. The CDR3 totals 16 residues. The CDR3 nucleotides are TGTGCCAGCAGCGTAGATGGGGACAGGGAGAACACTGAAGCTTTCTTT. As protein: CASSVDGDRENTEAFF.

A remark on this clone: An end of the junction differs from the germline gene, which may be a read error. This chain uses TRBV7-7 with TRBJ2-3, with a weak D call TRBD2 (6 bases). In germline, CDR1 is SSHAT, CDR2 FNYEAQ (reference sequence). This CDR3 is built from 17 residues. The chain's CDR3 is CASSLALRERGPDTQYF. CDR3 DNA: TGTGCTAGCAGCTTAGCGTTGCGGGAACGGGGCCCAGATACGCAGTATTTT.

The chain couples TRBV6-2 or TRBV6-3 to TRBJ1-6; D not resolved. V was pared by 1 base and J by 15 bases, with 19 bases between. Germline loops: CDR1 MNHEY, CDR2 SVGEGT. The CDR3 totals 15 residues. In DNA, the CDR3 is TGTGCCAGCAGTTACTTTTCGGTCGCGGCACTGGTCCTCCACTTT. Protein sequence: CASSYFSVAALVLHF.

This chain links TRBV7-2 with TRBJ1-5; TRBD1 aligns across 8 bases. The ends lost 2 bases at V and 5 bases at J; junction bases unmatched: 5. The CDR3 contains 15 residues. Looked up from germline, CDR1 is SGHTA and CDR2 is FQGNSA. The CDR3, as DNA: TGTGCCAGCAGCTTATCCATGACAGGGGATCAGCCCCAGCATTTT. Translation gives CASSLSMTGDQPQHF.

This rearrangement joins TRBV5-1 to TRBJ1-2; 9 nucleotides line up with TRBD1. Trimming took 4 bases from V and 4 from J; bases not matched to a gene: 2. This CDR3 comprises 13 residues. Germline CDR1 is SGHRS and CDR2 is YFSETQ. The CDR3 protein is CASSPGQGYGYTF. CDR3 DNA sequence: TGCGCCAGCAGCCCGGGACAGGGCTATGGCTACACCTTC. The full variable domain, completed using reference TRBV5-1 and TRBJ1-2, is KAGVTQTPRYLIKTRGQQVTLSCSPISGHRSVSWYQQTPGQGLQFLFEYFSETQRNKGNFPGRFSGRQFSNSRSEMNVSTLELGDSALYLCASSPGQGYGYTFGSGTRLTVV.

The chain is built from TRBV7-9 and TRBJ2-2; weak D call: TRBD1 (6 bases). This CDR3 has 14 amino acids. CDR1 SEHNR and CDR2 FQNEAQ come from the germline V gene (reference sequence). V lost 5 bases and J 3 bases, leaving 10 bases between the germline ends. CDR3 sequence (DNA): TGTGCCAGCAGCGTCTACAGGGACACCGGGGAGCTGTTTTTT. Its translation: CASSVYRDTGELFF.

The chain links TRBV24-1 to TRBJ2-2, with a possible D match to TRBD2 (5 bases). V was clipped by 6 bases and J by 6 bases, with 7 bases between them. This CDR3 is 12 amino acids long. From germline, CDR1 is KGHDR and CDR2 SFDVKD. The CDR3 here is CATSRDSGELFF. The CDR3 DNA reads TGTGCCACCAGTCGGGATTCCGGGGAGCTGTTTTTT.

The chain combines TRBV27 with TRBJ2-7; possibly TRBD2 for D (5 bases). Germline CDR1 is MNHEY and CDR2 is SMNVEV (reference sequence). Trimming removed 9 bases from V and 0 bases from J, with 30 bases in between. This CDR3 is 19 amino acids long. The CDR3 region is CARMPQRGPVTKISYEQYF. The CDR3 region has the DNA TGTGCCAGAATGCCGCAAAGAGGGCCTGTGACGAAGATCTCCTACGAGCAGTACTTC.

This chain connects TRBV24-1 to TRBJ2-3; weak D call: TRBD1 (6 bases). Germline assignment: CDR1 KGHDR and CDR2 SFDVKD. CDR3 length: 15 residues. V lost 2 bases to trimming and J lost 2 bases, with 10 bases between them. The CDR3 DNA reads as TGTGCCACCAGTGATTCCACAGGGTTCACAGATACGCAGTATTTT. Amino acid sequence: CATSDSTGFTDTQYF.